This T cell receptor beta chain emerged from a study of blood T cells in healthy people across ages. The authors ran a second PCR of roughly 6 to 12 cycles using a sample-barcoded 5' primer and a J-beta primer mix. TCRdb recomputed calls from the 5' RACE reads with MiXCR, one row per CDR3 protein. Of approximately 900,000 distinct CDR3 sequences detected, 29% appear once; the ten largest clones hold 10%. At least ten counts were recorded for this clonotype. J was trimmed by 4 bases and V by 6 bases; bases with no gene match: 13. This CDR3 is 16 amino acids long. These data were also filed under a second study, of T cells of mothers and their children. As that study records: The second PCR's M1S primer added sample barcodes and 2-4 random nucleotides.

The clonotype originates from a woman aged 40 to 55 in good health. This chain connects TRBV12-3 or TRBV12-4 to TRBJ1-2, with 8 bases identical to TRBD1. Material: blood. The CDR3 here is CASSKTGARQGYGYTF. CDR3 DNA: TGTGCCAGCAGCAAGACAGGGGCCCGCCAGGGCTATGGCTACACCTTC.